The clone carrying this T cell receptor beta chain appeared a few times. The antigen remains unidentified. The sample comes from a study of T cell repertoires in cytomegalovirus infection. In the study overall: Matching HLA type, along with CMV infection, was indicated by public TCR beta signatures.

TCRdb used MiXCR to reprocess the reads, holding one entry per CDR3 protein. The sample lists roughly 160,000 distinct CDR3 sequences, about 20% seen once, with under 30% in the top ten. Study results and limitations: CMV carriers having the relevant HLA were flagged by cumulative public TCR beta family frequency.

Germline V gene lookup returns CDR1 MNHNS and CDR2 SASEGT. Trimming removed 6 bases from V and 9 bases from J; junction bases left unmatched: 12. CDR3 length: 15 amino acids. V is TRBV6-1 and J is TRBJ2-2; 8 bases match TRBD2. The sequences come from CD8+ T cells from cultured PBMCs, collected from culture after CMV antigen stimulation. This clonotype originated in a human donor in good health (CMV status not recorded). Some clones in this sample may be carry-over from other donors' samples. The chain's CDR3 is CASRSMRGDHRELFF. The CDR3 coding sequence is TGTGCCAGCAGATCAATGCGGGGGGACCACCGGGAGCTGTTTTTT.